The 18 T cell receptor beta chains presented below share a single source sample, sequenced in a study of long-term antiretroviral therapy in people with HIV. It was version v3.0 of the immunoSEQ assay that was run at survey level. Sequencing used immunoSEQ multiplex PCR; TCRdb keeps in-frame clones, though not all of them. The sample has roughly 17,000 clones; roughly 89% are singletons. The sequenced sample was unsorted PBMCs, obtained 3 years after starting antiretroviral therapy. All receptors come from a man in his fifties with HIV.

This clone was recorded once. The chain carries TRBV27 and TRBJ2-7, with D maybe TRBD1 (5 bases). This CDR3 contains 13 residues. V shed 4 bases and J shed 1 base, with 8 bases lying between them. Germline V gives CDR1 MNHEY, CDR2 SMNVEV (reference sequence). CDR3 bases: TGTGCCAGCAGTTCACGACAGTCCTACGAGCAGTACTTC. It yields the protein CASSSRQSYEQYF.

This chain links TRBV13 with TRBJ2-4, with a possible D match to TRBD2 (5 bases). The V end lost 0 bases, the J end lost 9 bases, and 18 bases lay between the germline ends. CDR1 and CDR2 from the germline V gene are PRHDT and FYEKMQ (reference sequence). The CDR3 has 16 residues. Here the CDR3 DNA reads TGTGCCAGCAGCTTAGGAGCCCCCGGGTCCCGGGGCATTCAGTACTTC. This encodes CASSLGAPGSRGIQYF.

V gene TRBV19 combines with J gene TRBJ2-3, with TRBD2 identical over 8 bases. This CDR3 comprises 16 residues. The V gene's germline CDR1 is LNHDA and CDR2 SQIVND (reference sequence). Germline trimming cut 5 bases from V and 6 bases from J; bases unmatched to any gene: 13. The CDR3 sequence: CASSPLAGSPIDTQYF. The CDR3 nucleotides read TGTGCCAGTAGTCCCCTAGCGGGCAGCCCAATTGATACGCAGTATTTT.

CDR3 in DNA: TGTGCCAGCAGCGTAGGAGTAGCGGACACCTACGAGCAGTACTTC. It is translated as CASSVGVADTYEQYF. The gene calls are TRBV9 and TRBJ2-7; maybe TRBD2 (6 bases). This CDR3 comprises 15 residues. Trimming shortened V by 0 bases and J by 2 bases, and 12 bases separated the two germline ends. CDR1 and CDR2 (germline): SGDLS, YYNGEE.

The chain carries TRBV15 and TRBJ2-7, with D uncertain. The CDR3 contains 16 residues. Trimming cost V 1 base and J 3 bases, with 16 bases left between them. Germline loops: CDR1 LNHNV, CDR2 YYDKDF (reference sequence). The CDR3 loop reads CATSRGATSQLYEQYF. CDR3 DNA: TGTGCCACCAGCAGAGGTGCAACATCCCAACTCTACGAGCAGTACTTC.

The rearrangement uses TRBV30 and TRBJ1-6; 10 bases map to TRBD1. The CDR3 extends over 14 amino acids. With V trimmed by 1 base and J by 10 bases, 4 bases remained unmatched. Germline V gene data show CDR1 as GTSNPN and CDR2 as SVGIG (reference sequence). The DNA of the CDR3 is TGTGCCTGGAGTGCCGGGACAGGGGCCTCACCCCTCCACTTT. It codes for CAWSAGTGASPLHF.

V and J are TRBV30 and TRBJ1-3, with 8 bases fitting TRBD1. Germline values: CDR1 GTSNPN, CDR2 SVGIG (reference sequence). The CDR3 has 14 amino acids. With V trimmed by 3 bases and J by 4 bases, 5 bases remained unmatched. The CDR3 DNA is TGTGCCTGGAGCGCGGACAGGGCCGGAAACACCATATATTTT. Its protein is CAWSADRAGNTIYF.

The J gene is TRBJ2-2, the V gene TRBV7-9; D ambiguous. Germline V gene lookup returns CDR1 SEHNR and CDR2 FQNEAQ (reference sequence). V lost 1 base and J lost 0, with 15 bases in between. CDR3 length equals 18 residues. CDR3 sequence (DNA): TGTGCCAGCAGCTTAGAGGGCAGTGCAGACCCGAACACCGGGGAGCTGTTTTTT. This encodes CASSLEGSADPNTGELFF.

This clone was found a few times. In DNA form, the CDR3 reads TGTGCCTGGAGTGCAGGGGGCTTGGGCGAGCAGTACTTC. This gives the protein CAWSAGGLGEQYF. V is TRBV30 and J is TRBJ2-7; 8 bases align to TRBD1. The junction had 5 bases not matched to a gene; V was cut back by 1 base and J by 6 bases. Germline V gene data show CDR1 as GTSNPN and CDR2 as SVGIG (reference sequence). The CDR3 has 13 residues.

Here the CDR3 reads CASSDSASGGDTQYF. In DNA, the CDR3 is TGTGCCAGCAGTGACTCGGCTAGCGGGGGAGATACGCAGTATTTT. V usage is TRBV6-4 and J usage is TRBJ2-3, with 10 bases lining up with TRBD2. The germline CDR1 and CDR2 sequences are MRHNA and SNTAGT. V lost 0 bases, J lost 5 bases, and 2 bases stayed unmatched. This CDR3 has 15 amino acids.

J is TRBJ1-4 and V is TRBV5-4; no clear D. The CDR3 runs to 15 residues. The V gene lost 4 bases and the J gene lost 0 bases, with 10 bases spanning the gap. Germline V gene lookup returns CDR1 SGHNT and CDR2 YYREEE (reference sequence). The CDR3: CASSPRGATNEKLFF. CDR3 nucleotide sequence: TGTGCCAGCAGCCCCCGGGGTGCAACTAATGAAAAACTGTTTTTT.

The chain couples TRBV5-1 to TRBJ2-7, with D perhaps being TRBD1 or TRBD2 (6 bases each). The CDR3 consists of 15 residues. Germline CDR1 SGHRS, CDR2 YFSETQ. Deletions cut 0 bases from V and 3 bases from J, with 13 bases between. DNA for the CDR3: TGCGCCAGCAGCTTGGAAAGGGGGGATGGCTACGAGCAGTACTTC. Its protein is CASSLERGDGYEQYF.

The chain couples TRBV27 to TRBJ1-2; weak D call: TRBD1 (6 bases). CDR3 size: 14 residues. V lost 5 bases and J 0 bases, leaving 10 bases between the germline ends. Germline assignment: CDR1 MNHEY and CDR2 SMNVEV (reference sequence). The CDR3 loop is CASSRGTSNYGYTF. CDR3 DNA: TGTGCCAGCAGTCGGGGGACATCTAACTATGGCTACACCTTC.

This clone has a single count. The CDR3 region has the DNA TGCAGTGCTGAACCGGGACAGGGACTTCACTTT. This gives the protein CSAEPGQGLHF. The chain joins TRBV20-1 to TRBJ1-6, with TRBD1 matching over 9 bases. The ends lost 5 bases at V and 19 bases at J; junction bases unmatched: 9. CDR3 size: 11 residues. Germline values: CDR1 DFQATT, CDR2 SNEGSKA (reference sequence).

The rearrangement links TRBV6-6 to TRBJ2-3; D remains ambiguous. CDR3 size: 12 residues. Trimming took 2 bases from V and 9 from J, leaving 9 bases between them. Germline V lookup: CDR1 MNHNY, CDR2 SVGAGI (reference sequence). CDR3 coding DNA: TGTGCCAGCAGTTACGAGGCAATAACGCAGTATTTT. Its translation: CASSYEAITQYF.

The chain has TRBV6-5 and TRBJ1-1, with D perhaps matching TRBD1 (6 bases). Trimming took off 0 bases at V and 7 bases at J, with 15 bases between the two ends. The germline CDR1 and CDR2 sequences are MNHEY and SVGAGI. The CDR3 is 15 residues long. This CDR3 is CASSYSRGQEVEAFF. CDR3 DNA: TGTGCCAGCAGTTACTCTCGGGGGCAGGAGGTTGAAGCTTTCTTT.

The chain couples TRBV2 to TRBJ1-6; D remains ambiguous. Germline CDR1 reads SNHLY; CDR2 reads FYNNEI. This CDR3 is 10 amino acids long. The V and J ends lost 8 bases and 14 bases respectively, with 10 bases between them. Here the CDR3 DNA reads TGTGCCAGCGGCCCTGGAACCCTCCACTTT. Its translation is CASGPGTLHF.

This chain joins TRBV9 and TRBJ1-1; D gene uncertain. Trimming pared 0 bases from V and 6 bases from J, leaving 9 bases between. CDR3 length: 13 residues. Germline V gives CDR1 SGDLS, CDR2 YYNGEE. This chain's CDR3 is CASSVGVEAEAFF. DNA of the CDR3: TGTGCCAGCAGCGTAGGGGTGGAGGCTGAAGCTTTCTTT.